Listed here are 14 T cell receptor beta chains from one sample, sequenced in a study of blood T cell repertoires in COVID-19. Libraries were prepared by immunoSEQ multiplex PCR; TCRdb keeps only in-frame clonotypes and omits some of them. In the table there are 150,000 to 200,000 clones, about 88% of which are singletons. The sample taken for sequencing was PBMCs or T cells enriched from blood (not recorded which). These receptors were collected from a woman aged 18-29 years who had recovered from COVID-19.

The V gene is TRBV4-1, the J gene TRBJ2-2, with D unclear. V shed 5 bases and J shed 5 bases, with 18 bases lying between them. CDR1 and CDR2 from the germline V gene are MGHRA and YSYEKL. This CDR3 comprises 16 residues. CDR3 in amino acids: CASSARFVLETGELFF. The DNA of the CDR3 is TGCGCCAGCAGCGCCCGATTCGTCCTAGAGACCGGGGAGCTGTTTTTT.

The rearrangement links TRBV9 to TRBJ1-6; tentatively, D is TRBD1 (5 bases). Trimming took 1 base from V and 7 from J, leaving 12 bases between them. CDR1 SGDLS and CDR2 YYNGEE come from the germline V gene. CDR3 length: 15 residues. The CDR3 sequence is CASSVYDSVNSPLHF. CDR3 coding DNA: TGTGCCAGCAGCGTATATGACAGCGTCAATTCACCCCTCCACTTT.

V is TRBV28 and J is TRBJ1-2, with 7 bases identical to TRBD1. CDR3 size: 12 residues. Germline lookup yields CDR1 MDHEN and CDR2 SYDVKM. V shed 5 bases and J 7 bases; nucleotides not matched to a gene: 4. CDR3 coding DNA: TGTGCCAGCAGTCCGAACAGGGGTGGCTACACCTTC. Translation: CASSPNRGGYTF.

This clone was detected a few times. This rearrangement joins TRBV4-1 to TRBJ1-3, with TRBD1 as a possible D gene (5 bases). The ends were cut back, 3 bases at V and 2 bases at J, with 17 bases in the middle. The CDR3 covers 17 residues. Germline V gives CDR1 MGHRA, CDR2 YSYEKL. For the CDR3, the DNA is TGCGCCAGCAGCCAGTACCAGGGATCAATGGCTGGAAACACCATATATTTT. Translated: CASSQYQGSMAGNTIYF.

The genes are TRBV14 and TRBJ2-7, with D uncertain. Germline-derived CDR1 and CDR2 are SGHDN and FVKESK. The CDR3 length is 13 residues. Trimming stripped 0 bases from V and 6 bases from J, with 9 bases between. The chain's CDR3 is CASSQEYPSEQYF. CDR3 nucleotide sequence: TGTGCCAGCAGCCAAGAGTACCCGAGCGAGCAGTACTTC.

The chain couples TRBV7-2 to TRBJ2-3; 9 bases are shared with TRBD2. Looked up from germline, CDR1 is SGHTA and CDR2 is FQGNSA. This CDR3 is 14 amino acids long. V lost 4 bases and J lost 4; bases outside the gene matches: 3. The CDR3 sequence is CASSYLAGSDTQYF. CDR3 coding DNA: TGTGCCAGCAGCTACCTAGCGGGATCAGATACGCAGTATTTT.

The chain's CDR3 is CASGQRSTDTQYF. CDR3 in DNA: TGTGCCAGCGGTCAGCGGAGCACAGATACGCAGTATTTT. V gene TRBV12-3 or TRBV12-4 combines with J gene TRBJ2-3; TRBD2 might be the D (5 bases). CDR3 length equals 13 residues. V was shortened by 8 bases and J by 0 bases, with 9 bases between the two germline ends.

The gene calls are TRBV2 and TRBJ2-7; 7 bases match TRBD2. The CDR3 contains 14 residues. Per the germline V gene, CDR1 is SNHLY and CDR2 is FYNNEI. The V and J ends lost 6 bases and 1 base, in that order; junction bases with no gene match: 6. CDR3 bases: TGTGCCAGCAGAGGACTAGAGGGGTCCTACGAGCAGTACTTC. Its protein product is CASRGLEGSYEQYF.

The V gene is TRBV28, the J gene TRBJ2-5, with TRBD2 matching 11 bases. This CDR3 is built from 17 residues. CDR1 and CDR2 from the germline V gene are MDHEN and SYDVKM. J lost 2 bases, V lost 1 base, and 6 bases had no gene match. As DNA, the CDR3 is TGTGCCAGCAGTTTATTCCTAGCGGGAGGCTTTCAAGAGACCCAGTACTTC. Amino acids: CASSLFLAGGFQETQYF.

The chain couples TRBV5-1 to TRBJ2-6; D remains ambiguous. V was clipped by 1 base and J by 0 bases, with 11 bases between them. Looked up from germline, CDR1 is SGHRS and CDR2 is YFSETQ. The CDR3 totals 17 residues. CDR3 sequence: CASSLNNKSSGANVLTF. CDR3 sequence (DNA): TGCGCCAGCAGCTTGAATAACAAATCCTCTGGGGCCAACGTCCTGACTTTC.

The V gene is TRBV5-1, the J gene TRBJ2-7; 7 bases match TRBD1. Germline CDR1 is SGHRS and CDR2 is YFSETQ. The trim removed 5 bases at V and 3 bases at J, leaving 5 bases unmatched. The CDR3 is made up of 13 amino acids. The CDR3 region is CASRPGTDYEQYF. CDR3 coding DNA: TGCGCCAGCAGACCCGGGACAGACTACGAGCAGTACTTC.

The chain links TRBV27 to TRBJ2-7; D might be TRBD2 (6 bases). With 3 bases removed from V and 2 bases from J, the gap between germline ends came to 17 bases. Germline assignment: CDR1 MNHEY and CDR2 SMNVEV (reference sequence). This CDR3 is 16 amino acids long. The CDR3 loop reads CASSFVRGRGAYEQYF. The CDR3 DNA reads TGTGCCAGCAGTTTTGTTCGGGGGAGAGGTGCCTACGAGCAGTACTTC.

CDR3 amino acids: CASSAGQGLANVLTF. The CDR3 region has the DNA TGTGCCAGCAGCGCCGGACAGGGGTTGGCCAACGTCCTGACTTTC. This rearrangement joins TRBV2 to TRBJ2-6; 9 nucleotides align to TRBD1. The CDR3 runs to 15 residues. Germline CDR1 and CDR2: SNHLY and FYNNEI. Trimming at V came to 6 bases and at J to 6 bases, leaving 6 bases not matched to a gene.

The rearrangement uses TRBV6-5 and TRBJ1-2; 8 positions agree with TRBD1. Germline V gene lookup returns CDR1 MNHEY and CDR2 SVGAGI. V was clipped by 6 bases and J by 2 bases; unmatched bases: 8. CDR3 length: 15 amino acids. The CDR3 DNA is TGTGCCAGCAGCCCCAGGGGGCATTGGAACTATGGCTACACCTTC. It codes for CASSPRGHWNYGYTF.